This TCR beta chain was retrieved from a study of shared clonotypes between healthy human individuals. TCRdb keeps only in-frame clones here, not all; method: immunoSEQ multiplex PCR. This table holds a few million clones, 93% found once. Sequencing was performed on naive CD4+ T cells from PBMCs. The subset here: CD45RA+ positively selected. The sequence was obtained from a man between 18 and 35 years old in good health. Some clones in this sample may be carry-over from other donors' samples.

The chain's CDR3 is CASSQVATSGANSYEQYF. The CDR3 nucleotides are TGTGCCAGCAGCCAAGTGGCCACTAGCGGGGCGAACTCCTACGAGCAGTACTTC. V gene TRBV4-2 combines with J gene TRBJ2-7; TRBD2 aligns across 10 bases. This CDR3 is 18 amino acids long. The V and J ends lost 1 base and 0 bases, in that order; junction bases with no gene match: 9. CDR1 is LGHNA, CDR2 YNFKEQ, per germline.